The 16 T cell receptor beta chains presented below share a single source sample, sequenced in a study of T cell responses to AZD1222 COVID-19 vaccine. Method: immunoSEQ multiplex PCR; TCRdb's copy keeps in-frame clones and lacks some. There are roughly 70,000 clones in the sample; about 80% occur only once, and under 8% lies in the top ten. This sample comprised peripheral blood, obtained 28 days after the second AZD1222 dose. The receptor set was obtained from an adult who received the AZD1222 COVID-19 vaccine.

The rearrangement joins TRBV6-6 to TRBJ1-3; D ambiguous. The CDR3 totals 14 residues. V dropped 0 bases and J dropped 0 bases, with 3 bases sitting between them. CDR1 is MNHNY, CDR2 SVGAGI, per germline (reference sequence). CDR3 sequence: CASSYSDSGNTIYF. The CDR3 DNA reads as TGTGCCAGCAGTTACTCGGACTCTGGAAACACCATATATTTT.

The V gene is TRBV10-1, the J gene TRBJ1-1, with 7 bases identical to TRBD1. Germline loops: CDR1 WNHNN, CDR2 SYGVQD (reference sequence). This CDR3 contains 15 residues. V shed 4 bases, J shed 0 bases, and the junction held 5 bases outside the gene matches. CDR3 protein: CASSAPGQLNTEAFF. CDR3 DNA sequence: TGCGCCAGCAGTGCCCCGGGACAGTTGAACACTGAAGCTTTCTTT.

This chain links TRBV24-1 with TRBJ2-7; weak D call: TRBD1 (6 bases). The germline V and J ends were trimmed by 4 bases and 0 bases, with 6 bases remaining between them. Germline-derived CDR1 and CDR2 are KGHDR and SFDVKD. The CDR3 covers 13 residues. This chain's CDR3 is CATSEDSSYEQYF. CDR3 in DNA: TGTGCCACCAGTGAGGACAGCTCCTACGAGCAGTACTTC.

This chain links TRBV19 with TRBJ1-2; D is undetermined. CDR1 is LNHDA, CDR2 SQIVND, per germline (reference sequence). V lost 3 bases and J lost 4, with 15 bases in between. The CDR3 spans 15 residues. CDR3 coding DNA: TGTGCCAGTAGTATGGATCTCAGGTTCCGCTATGGCTACACCTTC. It yields the protein CASSMDLRFRYGYTF.

The V gene is TRBV18, the J gene TRBJ1-1; D is uncertain. V was shortened by 2 bases and J by 6 bases, with 10 bases between the two germline ends. CDR1 and CDR2 from the germline V gene are KGHSH and LQKENI. This CDR3 comprises 13 residues. The DNA for the CDR3 is TGTGCCAGCTCACCAAGCGGTATCCCTGAAGCTTTCTTT. It specifies CASSPSGIPEAFF.

This clone was observed at least ten times. The CDR3 region has the DNA TGTGCCAGCGAGGGACAGGGGGAGACTGAAGCTTTCTTT. Residues: CASEGQGETEAFF. The chain links TRBV2 to TRBJ1-1, with 11 bases that match TRBD1. Germline CDR1 is SNHLY and CDR2 is FYNNEI. V trimming: 8 bases; J trimming: 5 bases; junction bases outside the gene matches: 4. The CDR3 consists of 13 residues.

This clone has only one observation. This sequence joins TRBV24-1 and TRBJ2-3; D is unclear. This CDR3 comprises 13 residues. The V end lost 3 bases, the J end lost 0 bases, and 3 bases lay between the germline ends. Germline V lookup: CDR1 KGHDR, CDR2 SFDVKD. This CDR3 reads CATSDPSTDTQYF. CDR3 coding DNA: TGTGCCACCAGTGATCCTAGCACAGATACGCAGTATTTT.

V usage is TRBV5-6 and J usage is TRBJ2-5; a possible D gene is TRBD2 (6 bases). CDR3 length: 14 residues. Trimming left V 4 bases short and J 5 bases short, with 15 bases between. Germline V lookup: CDR1 SGHDT, CDR2 YYEEEE. The CDR3: CASSTTLGGETQYF. The CDR3 DNA sequence: TGTGCCAGCAGCACCACACTAGGAGGGGAGACCCAGTACTTC.

This clone was found a few times. The J gene is TRBJ1-2, the V gene TRBV9; D call uncertain. CDR3 length: 14 residues. The germline V gene has CDR1 SGDLS and CDR2 YYNGEE. Trimming took off 0 bases at V and 1 base at J, with 7 bases between the two ends. The CDR3 region has the DNA TGTGCCAGCAGCGTAGGAGCGGATAACTATGGCTACACCTTC. Its protein product is CASSVGADNYGYTF.

The chain couples TRBV4-1 to TRBJ1-5, with TRBD1 as a possible D gene (5 bases). V dropped 0 bases and J dropped 6 bases, with 12 bases sitting between them. Germline lookup yields CDR1 MGHRA and CDR2 YSYEKL. The length of the CDR3 is 15 residues. The DNA of the CDR3 is TGCGCCAGCAGCCAAGATCGGGGGGGAAGTCAGCCCCAGCATTTT. Its translation: CASSQDRGGSQPQHF.

This clone is judged medium-sized (0.01 to 0.1%). The chain employs TRBV4-3 and TRBJ1-6; D is ambiguous. This CDR3 comprises 16 residues. The ends were cut back, 0 bases at V and 6 bases at J, with 12 bases in the middle. Per germline, CDR1 LGHNA and CDR2 YSLEER. Written as DNA, the CDR3 is TGCGCCAGCAGCCAAGATTCGAAAGTTGGTAATTCACCCCTCCACTTT. It codes for CASSQDSKVGNSPLHF.

The rearrangement links TRBV19 to TRBJ1-4; D unclear. Germline V lookup: CDR1 LNHDA, CDR2 SQIVND (reference sequence). V was trimmed by 7 bases and J by 5 bases, leaving 8 bases between them. This CDR3 has 12 residues. In DNA form, the CDR3 reads TGTGCCAGTACTTCGAGAAATGAAAAACTGTTTTTT. Translated, it gives CASTSRNEKLFF.

This rearrangement joins TRBV4-1 to TRBJ2-2; perhaps TRBD2 as D (6 bases). The CDR3 loop spans 15 amino acids. With 1 base removed from V and 3 bases from J, the gap between germline ends came to 9 bases. The germline CDR1 and CDR2 sequences are MGHRA and YSYEKL. CDR3 DNA: TGCGCCAGCAGCCAAGGGGACTCCGACACCGGGGAGCTGTTTTTT. Translated: CASSQGDSDTGELFF.

The V and J genes are TRBV28 and TRBJ2-7, with TRBD1 matching 10 bases. Per germline, CDR1 MDHEN and CDR2 SYDVKM. The CDR3 covers 14 residues. Losses at the gene ends were 8 bases for V and 6 bases for J; bases not matched to a gene: 10. The CDR3 protein is CASSEPGQGTEQYF. CDR3 bases: TGTGCCAGCTCCGAACCGGGACAGGGGACCGAGCAGTACTTC.

This clone has just a few counts. The genes are TRBV5-6 and TRBJ2-7; the match to TRBD1 covers 8 bases. Germline CDR1 is SGHDT and CDR2 is YYEEEE. CDR3 length: 13 residues. The V segment lost 6 bases and the J segment 6 bases; nucleotides outside the gene matches: 8. Here the CDR3 DNA reads TGTGCCAGCACCCGGACAGGGTTTCTCGAGCAGTACTTC. Its protein product is CASTRTGFLEQYF.

V and J are TRBV5-1 and TRBJ2-7; D possibly corresponds to TRBD1 (6 bases). The V gene's germline CDR1 is SGHRS and CDR2 YFSETQ. The CDR3 is 15 residues long. V gave up 4 bases and J gave up 0 bases, with 14 bases separating them. The CDR3 reads CASSPSGTRSYEQYF. The DNA for the CDR3 is TGCGCCAGCAGCCCCTCCGGGACACGCTCCTACGAGCAGTACTTC.